The 28 T cell receptor beta chains reported below all come from one sample, sequenced in a study of early T cells in non-severe SARS-CoV-2 infection. TCRdb redid the calling of the 5' RACE reads with MiXCR, one entry per CDR3 protein. This table has some 45,000 distinct CDR3 sequences, 9.4% appearing once. Sequencing was performed on whole blood, taken at baseline. These receptors came from an adult who was a healthcare worker with PCR-confirmed SARS-CoV-2 infection or an uninfected control (not recorded which).

Only a few counts were recorded for this clonotype. The V gene is TRBV7-3, the J gene TRBJ2-3, with 11 bases aligning to TRBD1. CDR3 length: 15 amino acids. Germline V gene lookup returns CDR1 SGHTA and CDR2 FQGTGA. Unmatched junction bases numbered 6, after V lost 5 bases and J lost 5 bases. In nucleotides, the CDR3 is TGTGCCAGCAGCAAGGACAGGGGGCAGGGAGATACGCAGTATTTT. Translating it yields CASSKDRGQGDTQYF.

This clonotype was recorded only once. The gene calls are TRBV6-1 and TRBJ2-5; D remains ambiguous. This CDR3 is 17 amino acids long. The V end lost 0 bases, the J end lost 4 bases, and 18 bases lay between the germline ends. CDR1 and CDR2 from the germline V gene are MNHNS and SASEGT. This CDR3 reads CASSEALGGPLRETQYF. CDR3 in DNA: TGTGCCAGCAGTGAAGCGTTAGGTGGACCTTTGCGAGAGACCCAGTACTTC.

This clonotype was found many times. V usage is TRBV5-1 and J usage is TRBJ2-2, with D tentatively TRBD1 (5 bases). Looked up from germline, CDR1 is SGHRS and CDR2 is YFSETQ. The CDR3 loop spans 16 amino acids. Trimming left V 0 bases short and J 0 bases short, with 9 bases between. The CDR3, as DNA: TGCGCCAGCAGCTTGGCCCCGACAGCGAACACCGGGGAGCTGTTTTTT. Translated: CASSLAPTANTGELFF.

This chain links TRBV28 with TRBJ1-1; the D gene is possibly TRBD1 (6 bases). CDR3 length equals 14 residues. From germline, CDR1 is MDHEN and CDR2 SYDVKM. Trimming shortened V by 7 bases and J by 3 bases, and 15 bases separated the two germline ends. CDR3 coding DNA: TGTGCCAGCACCCTTCCCACAGGGCACACTGAAGCTTTCTTT. Its protein product is CASTLPTGHTEAFF.

J is TRBJ2-1 and V is TRBV29-1; D is ambiguous. Per germline, CDR1 SQVTM and CDR2 ANQGSEA. CDR3 length equals 10 residues. V was pared by 2 bases and J by 12 bases, with 8 bases between. CDR3 residues: CSVEYGWQFF. The CDR3 DNA is TGCAGCGTTGAATACGGTTGGCAGTTCTTC.

This clonotype was detected only a few times. The CDR3 DNA follows: TGTGCCAGCAGGGACCCACGGGGCGGGGAGCTGTTTTTT. It is translated as CASRDPRGGELFF. The rearrangement uses TRBV9 and TRBJ2-2; D is possibly TRBD2 (5 bases). The V end was cut by 5 bases, the J end by 7 bases, with 12 bases between. The germline V gene encodes CDR1 SGDLS and CDR2 YYNGEE. The CDR3 is 13 residues long. Full variable domain (remainder filled in from reference TRBV9 and TRBJ2-2): DSGVTQTPKHLITATGQRVTLRCSPRSGDLSVYWYQQSLDQGLQFLIQYYNGEERAKGNILERFSAQQFPDLHSELNLSSLELGDSALYFCASRDPRGGELFFGEGSRLTVL.

The chain uses TRBV18 and TRBJ2-1, with D tentatively TRBD2 (6 bases). The germline V gene encodes CDR1 KGHSH and CDR2 LQKENI. V was cut by 1 base and J by 8 bases, with 27 bases left in between. CDR3 length: 19 residues. In nucleotides, the CDR3 is TGTGCCAGCTCACCACGTACCGCGCGACTAGTGGGAGCCAAGGATGAGCAGTTCTTC. Its protein is CASSPRTARLVGAKDEQFF.

This rearrangement joins TRBV3-1 to TRBJ1-2, with 8 bases that match TRBD1. With 1 base clipped from V and 8 bases from J, the junction kept 6 bases outside the gene matches. Germline V gene sequence: CDR1 LGHDT, CDR2 YNNKEL (reference sequence). The CDR3 consists of 14 residues. The DNA of the CDR3 is TGTGCCAGCAGCCAAGCCAGGGGGCTGGGCGGCTACACCTTC. Its protein is CASSQARGLGGYTF. The full variable domain, rest sourced from reference TRBV3-1 and TRBJ1-2, is DTAVSQTPKYLVTQMGNDKSIKCEQNLGHDTMYWYKQDSKKFLKIMFSYNNKELIINETVPNRFSPKSPDKAHLNLHINSLELGDSAVYFCASSQARGLGGYTFGSGTRLTVV.

V usage is TRBV28 and J usage is TRBJ2-7, with TRBD2 as a possible D gene (5 bases). The germline V and J ends were trimmed by 5 bases and 12 bases, with 17 bases remaining between them. CDR3 size: 12 residues. The germline CDR1 and CDR2 sequences are MDHEN and SYDVKM. The CDR3 spells CASSPSPLRVYF. CDR3 bases: TGTGCCAGCAGTCCGTCCCCACTGAGGGTGTACTTC. The full variable domain, completed using reference TRBV28 and TRBJ2-7, is DVKVTQSSRYLVKRTGEKVFLECVQDMDHENMFWYRQDPGLGLRLIYFSYDVKMKEKGDIPEGYSVSREKKERFSLILESASTNQTSMYLCASSPSPLRVYFGPGTRLTVT.

This clonotype is labeled as medium-sized (0.01 to 0.1%). The chain couples TRBV7-9 to TRBJ2-7; D possibly corresponds to TRBD2 (6 bases). CDR3 length: 14 amino acids. Germline CDR1 reads SEHNR; CDR2 reads FQNEAQ (reference sequence). Trimming cost V 7 bases and J 4 bases, with 17 bases left between them. CDR3 protein: CASTDLEGLYEQYF. As DNA, the CDR3 is TGTGCCAGCACTGATTTAGAGGGACTTTACGAGCAGTACTTC.

This clonotype has ten or more counts. The chain recombines TRBV5-6 with TRBJ2-1; 11 bases map to TRBD1. The germline V gene encodes CDR1 SGHDT and CDR2 YYEEEE. The CDR3 runs to 14 residues. V lost 1 base to trimming and J lost 9 bases; unmatched junction nucleotides: 3. The CDR3 loop is CASSLLGTGGEQFF. In nucleotides, the CDR3 is TGTGCCAGCAGCTTGTTGGGGACAGGGGGTGAGCAGTTCTTC.

This chain links TRBV20-1 with TRBJ2-7, with D uncertain. The CDR3 is 13 residues long. V lost 3 bases and J 0 bases, leaving 9 bases between the germline ends. CDR1 is DFQATT, CDR2 SNEGSKA, per germline (reference sequence). CDR3 region: CSASRSGSYEQYF. The CDR3 coding sequence is TGCAGTGCTAGCAGGTCGGGCTCCTACGAGCAGTACTTC.

This clonotype was picked up a small number of times. The J gene is TRBJ2-5, the V gene TRBV12-3 or TRBV12-4; D unclear. The CDR3 covers 14 residues. Trimming pared 3 bases from V and 1 base from J, leaving 9 bases between. CDR3 sequence (DNA): TGTGCCAGCAGTTTCGGCCGGCCCCAAGAGACCCAGTACTTC. It translates to CASSFGRPQETQYF.

This clonotype was found a few times. The CDR3 protein is CSALGLAGDNEQFF. CDR3 in DNA: TGCAGTGCCCTAGGACTAGCGGGAGACAATGAGCAGTTCTTC. V usage is TRBV20-1 and J usage is TRBJ2-1; 13 nucleotides agree with TRBD2. The CDR3 totals 14 residues. The trim removed 6 bases at V and 5 bases at J, leaving 4 bases unmatched. Per the germline V gene, CDR1 is DFQATT and CDR2 is SNEGSKA (reference sequence).

The CDR3 protein is CATSANWGEQYF. As DNA, the CDR3 is TGTGCCACCAGTGCCAATTGGGGCGAGCAGTACTTC. The chain employs TRBV24-1 and TRBJ2-7; D unclear. The CDR3 is 12 amino acids. CDR1 is KGHDR, CDR2 SFDVKD, per germline. V lost 5 bases and J 6 bases, leaving 10 bases between the germline ends.

In this sample, this clonotype turned up many times. The chain joins TRBV2 to TRBJ2-1; no definite D call. This CDR3 region has 16 residues. CDR1 is SNHLY and CDR2 is FYNNEI in the germline V gene. Trimming stripped 6 bases from V and 1 base from J, with 16 bases between. This CDR3 is CASRPRLTASYNEQFF. In DNA, the CDR3 is TGTGCCAGCAGGCCCCGGTTGACCGCTTCCTACAATGAGCAGTTCTTC.

The J gene is TRBJ2-1, the V gene TRBV7-9, with TRBD2 matching 7 bases. In germline, CDR1 is SEHNR, CDR2 FQNEAQ (reference sequence). The CDR3 consists of 16 residues. The V gene end was trimmed by 1 base and the J gene end by 5 bases; junction bases not matched to a gene: 8. CDR3 in amino acids: CASSLDVAGLDNEQFF. CDR3 DNA: TGTGCCAGCAGCTTAGATGTAGCGGGCCTGGACAATGAGCAGTTCTTC.

This clonotype came up many times. This chain connects TRBV29-1 to TRBJ2-6; 8 bases fit TRBD1. This CDR3 is built from 15 residues. After removal of 7 bases from V and 0 bases from J, the junction contained 5 bases not matched to a gene. Germline V gene lookup returns CDR1 SQVTM and CDR2 ANQGSEA. CDR3 loop: CSAGTGDSGANVLTF. CDR3 in DNA: TGCAGCGCCGGGACAGGAGACTCTGGGGCCAACGTCCTGACTTTC. The whole variable domain, filled in from reference TRBV29-1 and TRBJ2-6, reads SAVISQKPSRDICQRGTSLTIQCQVDSQVTMMFWYRQQPGQSLTLIATANQGSEATYESGFVIDKFPISRPNLTFSTLTVSNMSPEDSSIYLCSAGTGDSGANVLTFGAGSRLTVL.

There are many counts of this clonotype. The V and J genes are TRBV6-6 and TRBJ2-1; maybe TRBD1 (5 bases). The CDR3 totals 13 residues. V shed 4 bases and J shed 7 bases, with 11 bases lying between them. CDR1 is MNHNY and CDR2 is SVGAGI in the germline V gene (reference sequence). Here the CDR3 DNA reads TGTGCCAGCAGTTCGACAGAGAGGAATGAGCAGTTCTTC. It yields the protein CASSSTERNEQFF.

The chain uses TRBV5-6 and TRBJ1-2; D gene ambiguous. V gave up 4 bases and J gave up 4 bases, with 17 bases separating them. The germline gives CDR1 SGHDT, CDR2 YYEEEE. CDR3 size: 15 residues. The CDR3 nucleotides read TGTGCCAGCAGCCCTCCGGGGTCCAACGGCTATGGCTACACCTTC. Its protein is CASSPPGSNGYGYTF.

This chain connects TRBV3-1 to TRBJ2-3; 9 nucleotides agree with TRBD2. With V trimmed by 0 bases and J by 0 bases, 4 bases remained unmatched. Germline lookup yields CDR1 LGHDT and CDR2 YNNKEL (reference sequence). The CDR3 has 17 residues. CDR3 in amino acids: CASSQERTSESTDTQYF. CDR3 sequence (DNA): TGTGCCAGCAGCCAAGAGCGGACTAGCGAGAGCACAGATACGCAGTATTTT.

The sample holds many counts of this clonotype. J is TRBJ2-1 and V is TRBV11-3; D is perhaps TRBD2 (6 bases). Germline V gene data show CDR1 as SGHNT and CDR2 as YENEEA. Trimming left V 4 bases short and J 9 bases short, with 13 bases between. The CDR3 has 13 residues. The CDR3 spells CASSSRWEAEQFF. The CDR3 DNA is TGTGCCAGCAGCTCCAGGTGGGAGGCTGAGCAGTTCTTC.

This clonotype was counted only a few times. The chain combines TRBV6-1 with TRBJ2-1; no definite D call. The CDR3 is made up of 10 amino acids. V lost 7 bases to trimming and J lost 12 bases, with 10 bases between them. Germline CDR1 reads MNHNS; CDR2 reads SASEGT. The CDR3 nucleotides are TGTGCCAGCATAGGGTCCGGGCAGTTCTTC. The encoded protein is CASIGSGQFF.

The table lists this clonotype with a few counts. The V gene is TRBV10-1, the J gene TRBJ2-2; D gene uncertain. This CDR3 region has 13 residues. CDR1 and CDR2 (germline): WNHNN, SYGVQD (reference sequence). Trimming stripped 2 bases from V and 1 base from J, with 2 bases between. The CDR3 coding sequence is TGCGCCAGCAGTGAGCGGAACACCGGGGAGCTGTTTTTT. This codes for CASSERNTGELFF.

This clonotype appeared a few times. V usage is TRBV19 and J usage is TRBJ1-1; D remains ambiguous. The V gene lost 6 bases and the J gene lost 6 bases, with 20 bases spanning the gap. The CDR3 has 15 residues. Germline V gene lookup returns CDR1 LNHDA and CDR2 SQIVND (reference sequence). The CDR3: CASRLLRTRRAEAFF. The CDR3 nucleotides read TGTGCCAGTAGGCTACTCCGGACGAGAAGGGCTGAAGCTTTCTTT.

This clonotype appeared a few times. The V call is TRBV5-1, the J call TRBJ1-6, with 7 bases identical to TRBD1. CDR3 size: 13 residues. Looked up from germline, CDR1 is SGHRS and CDR2 is YFSETQ. V gave up 4 bases and J gave up 8 bases; unmatched junction bases: 3. The CDR3 is CASSTGDYSPLHF. DNA for the CDR3: TGCGCCAGCAGCACAGGGGATTATTCACCCCTCCACTTT.

The chain recombines TRBV14 with TRBJ2-7; unclear D gene. This CDR3 is built from 14 residues. V lost 0 bases and J 0 bases, leaving 6 bases between the germline ends. Germline lookup yields CDR1 SGHDN and CDR2 FVKESK. The CDR3 nucleotides read TGTGCCAGCAGCCAAGATTGGACCTCCTACGAGCAGTACTTC. Translated: CASSQDWTSYEQYF.

This clonotype showed up just a few times. This rearrangement joins TRBV7-2 to TRBJ1-3; D is uncertain. The CDR3 is made up of 15 amino acids. Germline CDR1 reads SGHTA; CDR2 reads FQGNSA. V was trimmed by 2 bases and J by 0 bases, leaving 8 bases between them. The CDR3 sequence: CASSLQESSGNTIYF. In DNA form, the CDR3 reads TGTGCCAGCAGCTTACAGGAGAGCTCTGGAAACACCATATATTTT. The full variable domain, its missing parts supplied by reference TRBV7-2 and TRBJ1-3, is GAGVSQSPSNKVTEKGKDVELRCDPISGHTALYWYRQSLGQGLEFLIYFQGNSAPDKSGLPSDRFSAERTGGSVSTLTIQRTQQEDSAVYLCASSLQESSGNTIYFGEGSWLTVV.